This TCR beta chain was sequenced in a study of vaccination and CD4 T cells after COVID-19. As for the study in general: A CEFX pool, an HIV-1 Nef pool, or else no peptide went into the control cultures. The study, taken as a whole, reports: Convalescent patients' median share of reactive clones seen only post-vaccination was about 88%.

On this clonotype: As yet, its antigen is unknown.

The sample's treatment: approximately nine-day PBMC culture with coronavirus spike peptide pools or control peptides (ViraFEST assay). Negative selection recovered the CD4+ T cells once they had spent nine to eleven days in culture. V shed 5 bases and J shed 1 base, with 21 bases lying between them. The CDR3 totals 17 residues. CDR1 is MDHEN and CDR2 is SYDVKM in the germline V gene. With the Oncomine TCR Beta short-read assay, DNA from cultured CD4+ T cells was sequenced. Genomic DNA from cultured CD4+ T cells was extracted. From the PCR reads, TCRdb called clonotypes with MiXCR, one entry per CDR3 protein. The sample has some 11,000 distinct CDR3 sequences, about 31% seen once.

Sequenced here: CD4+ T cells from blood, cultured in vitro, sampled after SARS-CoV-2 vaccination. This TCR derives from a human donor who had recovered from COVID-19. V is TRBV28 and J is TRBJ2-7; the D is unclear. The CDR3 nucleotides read TGTGCCAGCAGTCCAACCCCTCCTTCGGGCAAATCCTACGAGCAGTACTTC. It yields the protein CASSPTPPSGKSYEQYF.